These 21 T cell receptor beta chains originate from one sample sequenced in a study of shared T cell receptors in the human thymus. TCRdb's table, derived via immunoSEQ multiplex PCR, lists solely in-frame clones and lacks some. The table shows around 730,000 clones, with 70% to 90% occurring only once. The same data also contributed to another study, on human thymus T cells.

The sequencing input was thymocytes. These receptor sequences come from a girl in the first two years of life with a congenital heart defect.

This clone was found once. The CDR3 sequence is CAISETKGGGGNQPQHF. As DNA, the CDR3 is TGTGCCATCAGTGAGACCAAAGGGGGGGGCGGCAATCAGCCCCAGCATTTT. The chain has TRBV10-3 and TRBJ1-5; D perhaps matches TRBD1 (6 bases). Trimming left V 2 bases short and J 2 bases short, with 16 bases between. This CDR3 is 17 amino acids long. Germline CDR1 is ENHRY and CDR2 is SYGVKD.

The gene calls are TRBV27 and TRBJ1-1, with D unresolved. The CDR3 spans 18 residues. The V and J ends lost 3 bases and 4 bases respectively, with 24 bases between them. Germline V gene sequence: CDR1 MNHEY, CDR2 SMNVEV (reference sequence). This chain's CDR3 is CASSLVGIPAGNCTEAFF. The CDR3 nucleotides are TGTGCCAGCAGTTTGGTGGGCATCCCTGCGGGAAATTGCACTGAAGCTTTCTTT.

This chain joins TRBV5-6 and TRBJ1-3; TRBD1 aligns across 8 bases. The J segment lost 0 bases and the V segment lost 4 bases, leaving 12 bases of the junction unmatched. CDR3 length: 18 residues. Germline CDR1 and CDR2: SGHDT and YYEEEE. The CDR3: CASSLCDRGDTSGNTIYF. In DNA form, the CDR3 reads TGTGCCAGCAGCCTGTGTGACAGGGGAGACACCTCTGGAAACACCATATATTTT.

The count of this clone is one. CDR3 DNA: TGCAGCGTTGTAAATACCGGGAGGCCCGGGGAGCTGTTTTTT. Translated, it gives CSVVNTGRPGELFF. This sequence joins TRBV29-1 and TRBJ2-2; 7 bases align to TRBD2. The V and J ends lost 4 bases and 6 bases, in that order; junction bases with no gene match: 8. CDR1 is SQVTM, CDR2 ANQGSEA, per germline. The CDR3 is 14 residues long.

This clone was detected only a few times. The genes are TRBV12-5 and TRBJ1-1, with 9 bases aligning to TRBD1. Trimming cost V 5 bases and J 3 bases; bases outside gene matches: 10. CDR1 and CDR2 from the germline V gene are LGHNT and FRNRAP. The CDR3 totals 16 residues. The CDR3 DNA reads as TGTGCTAGTGGTCCAGGGACAGGGAGGGAGGACACTGAAGCTTTCTTT. Protein product: CASGPGTGREDTEAFF.

The chain joins TRBV7-2 to TRBJ1-1; 9 nucleotides align to TRBD1. The CDR3 spans 16 residues. CDR1 SGHTA and CDR2 FQGNSA come from the germline V gene. V dropped 5 bases and J dropped 3; count of bases not matched to a gene: 10. CDR3 in DNA: TGTGCCAGCAGCCCGCGGGACAGGGAAGGTTACACTGAAGCTTTCTTT. Its protein is CASSPRDREGYTEAFF.

The chain combines TRBV7-8 with TRBJ2-3; 9 bases agree with TRBD2. Trimming at V came to 3 bases and at J to 2 bases, leaving 9 bases not matched to a gene. CDR3 length equals 17 residues. CDR1 and CDR2 (germline): SGHVS, FQNEAQ. CDR3 protein: CASSLLWASGATDTQYF. DNA for the CDR3: TGTGCCAGCAGCTTGTTGTGGGCTAGCGGGGCCACAGATACGCAGTATTTT.

CDR3: CASILNSGTGDYNEQFF. CDR3 DNA: TGTGCCAGCATCTTAAACTCCGGGACAGGGGATTACAATGAGCAGTTCTTC. The gene calls are TRBV5-4 and TRBJ2-1; TRBD1 agrees at 10 bases. Germline CDR1 reads SGHNT; CDR2 reads YYREEE (reference sequence). Germline trimming cut 6 bases from V and 4 bases from J; bases unmatched to any gene: 13. The CDR3 is made up of 17 amino acids.

The genes are TRBV6-6 and TRBJ2-7, with D possibly TRBD1 on 6 matching bases. CDR1 MNHNY and CDR2 SVGAGI come from the germline V gene (reference sequence). This CDR3 has 15 residues. Trimming took 7 bases from V and 2 from J, leaving 18 bases between them. Written as DNA, the CDR3 is TGTGCCAGCACCCGACTAAGACAGGCTACCTACGAGCAGTACTTC. Its translation: CASTRLRQATYEQYF.

The V and J genes are TRBV9 and TRBJ2-7, with 12 bases aligning to TRBD2. V shed 4 bases and J 3 bases; nucleotides not matched to a gene: 5. Germline V gene sequence: CDR1 SGDLS, CDR2 YYNGEE. The CDR3 has 15 residues. The CDR3 region has the DNA TGTGCCAGCAGCCCCGGACTAGCGGGGATCTACGAGCAGTACTTC. Its translation is CASSPGLAGIYEQYF. Supplemented by reference TRBV9 and TRBJ2-7, the full variable domain reads DSGVTQTPKHLITATGQRVTLRCSPRSGDLSVYWYQQSLDQGLQFLIQYYNGEERAKGNILERFSAQQFPDLHSELNLSSLELGDSALYFCASSPGLAGIYEQYFGPGTRLTVT.

The chain recombines TRBV27 with TRBJ2-3, with TRBD2 as a possible D gene (6 bases). Germline V CDR1 and CDR2: MNHEY, SMNVEV (reference sequence). The CDR3 is 16 residues long. The germline V and J ends were trimmed by 3 bases and 1 base, with 14 bases remaining between them. The CDR3 DNA is TGTGCCAGCAGTTTTTCCGCGGGGACCCGCACAGATACGCAGTATTTT. Its protein product is CASSFSAGTRTDTQYF.

The chain recombines TRBV2 with TRBJ1-3; D not resolved. Per the germline V gene, CDR1 is SNHLY and CDR2 is FYNNEI. Trimming took 4 bases from V and 5 from J, leaving 6 bases between them. CDR3 length equals 12 residues. The CDR3 DNA reads TGTGCCAGCAGTGGTGACAGAAACACCATATATTTT. This sequence encodes CASSGDRNTIYF.

The sample holds one count of this clone. The chain links TRBV7-9 to TRBJ1-1; 8 nucleotides agree with TRBD1. Germline V gives CDR1 SEHNR, CDR2 FQNEAQ (reference sequence). The CDR3 is made up of 17 amino acids. After removal of 5 bases from V and 0 bases from J, the junction contained 11 bases not matched to a gene. The CDR3 DNA reads as TGTGCCAGCAGCCTCGGGACAGGCTGCGGCCTGAACACTGAAGCTTTCTTT. The encoded protein is CASSLGTGCGLNTEAFF.

This chain uses TRBV15 with TRBJ2-7; 12 nucleotides line up with TRBD2. Germline V gives CDR1 LNHNV, CDR2 YYDKDF (reference sequence). The V and J ends lost 2 bases and 6 bases, in that order; junction bases with no gene match: 17. The CDR3 is 19 residues long. CDR3 bases: TGTGCCACCAGCAGAAGCTCTAGCGGGGGGGCCGTTGGGCATTCCGAGCAGTACTTC. The encoded protein is CATSRSSSGGAVGHSEQYF.

V usage is TRBV27 and J usage is TRBJ1-1, with 7 bases matching TRBD1. Germline CDR1 is MNHEY and CDR2 is SMNVEV (reference sequence). The J segment lost 5 bases and the V segment lost 5 bases, leaving 14 bases of the junction unmatched. The CDR3 covers 16 residues. CDR3 amino acids: CASSPQGHLGLTEAFF. The CDR3 coding sequence is TGTGCCAGCAGTCCACAGGGGCACCTAGGGCTGACTGAAGCTTTCTTT.

The gene calls are TRBV5-1 and TRBJ2-7, with D maybe TRBD2 (5 bases). V shed 0 bases and J shed 7 bases, with 11 bases lying between them. CDR1 SGHRS and CDR2 YFSETQ come from the germline V gene. The CDR3 loop spans 13 amino acids. The CDR3 sequence is CASSLGGPGEQYF. The CDR3, as DNA: TGCGCCAGCAGCTTGGGCGGGCCGGGGGAGCAGTACTTC.

This rearrangement joins TRBV7-2 to TRBJ1-5; 8 nucleotides match TRBD1. The V gene's germline CDR1 is SGHTA and CDR2 FQGNSA. Losses at the gene ends were 3 bases for V and 6 bases for J; bases not matched to a gene: 7. CDR3 length equals 15 residues. The CDR3 is CASSLAGGESQPQHF. CDR3 DNA sequence: TGTGCCAGCAGCTTGGCAGGGGGCGAGTCTCAGCCCCAGCATTTT. The full variable domain, its missing parts supplied by reference TRBV7-2 and TRBJ1-5, is GAGVSQSPSNKVTEKGKDVELRCDPISGHTALYWYRQSLGQGLEFLIYFQGNSAPDKSGLPSDRFSAERTGGSVSTLTIQRTQQEDSAVYLCASSLAGGESQPQHFGDGTRLSIL.

The gene calls are TRBV7-3 and TRBJ2-2, with 8 bases lining up with TRBD1. This CDR3 is built from 22 residues. CDR1 is SGHTA and CDR2 is FQGTGA in the germline V gene. V was clipped by 0 bases and J by 5 bases; unmatched bases: 23. The CDR3 nucleotides read TGTGCCAGCAGCTTAACGCCGGATCCAGGACAGGGCGTATCCGAGACGACCGGGGAGCTGTTTTTT. Its protein product is CASSLTPDPGQGVSETTGELFF. Supplemented by reference TRBV7-3 and TRBJ2-2, the full variable domain reads GAGVSQTPSNKVTEKGKYVELRCDPISGHTALYWYRQSLGQGPEFLIYFQGTGAADDSGLPNDRFFAVRPEGSVSTLKIQRTERGDSAVYLCASSLTPDPGQGVSETTGELFFGEGSRLTVL.

J is TRBJ1-2 and V is TRBV27; tentatively, D is TRBD1 (6 bases). Germline assignment: CDR1 MNHEY and CDR2 SMNVEV (reference sequence). The germline V and J ends were trimmed by 2 bases and 8 bases, with 12 bases remaining between them. The CDR3 spans 13 residues. CDR3 nucleotides: TGTGCCAGCAGTTTACCGGACAGAAGGGGCTACACCTTC. Protein product: CASSLPDRRGYTF.

The chain recombines TRBV6-5 with TRBJ2-1; D is unresolved. V lost 8 bases and J lost 10, with 12 bases in between. The germline CDR1 and CDR2 sequences are MNHEY and SVGAGI. CDR3 length: 11 amino acids. The CDR3 bases are TGTGCCAGCTCTTACTTCGGGGAGCAGTTCTTC. Translated, it gives CASSYFGEQFF.

This sequence joins TRBV6-5 and TRBJ2-1; perhaps TRBD2 as D (6 bases). This CDR3 has 15 residues. Per the germline V gene, CDR1 is MNHEY and CDR2 is SVGAGI. V lost 5 bases and J lost 6, with 17 bases in between. CDR3 sequence reads: CASSRGKAFINEQFF. The CDR3 DNA follows: TGTGCCAGCAGTCGGGGGAAGGCCTTCATCAATGAGCAGTTCTTC.